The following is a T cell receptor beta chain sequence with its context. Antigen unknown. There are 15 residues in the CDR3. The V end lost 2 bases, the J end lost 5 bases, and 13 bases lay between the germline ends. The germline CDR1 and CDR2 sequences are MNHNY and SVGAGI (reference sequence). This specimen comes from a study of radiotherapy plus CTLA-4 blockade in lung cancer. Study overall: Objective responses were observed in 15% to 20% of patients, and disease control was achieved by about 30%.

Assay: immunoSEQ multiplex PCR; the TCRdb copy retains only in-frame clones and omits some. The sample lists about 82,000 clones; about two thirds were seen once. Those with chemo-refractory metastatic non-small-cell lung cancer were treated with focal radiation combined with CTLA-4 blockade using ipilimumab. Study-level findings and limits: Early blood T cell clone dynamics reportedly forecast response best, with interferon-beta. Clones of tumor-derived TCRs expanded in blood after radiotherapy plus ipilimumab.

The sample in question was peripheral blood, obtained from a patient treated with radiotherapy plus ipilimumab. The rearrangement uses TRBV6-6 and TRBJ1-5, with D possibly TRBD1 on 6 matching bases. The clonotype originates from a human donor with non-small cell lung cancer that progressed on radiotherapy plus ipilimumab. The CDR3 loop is CASSYAQGRHQPQHF. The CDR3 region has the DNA TGTGCCAGCAGTTACGCACAGGGCCGGCATCAGCCCCAGCATTTT.